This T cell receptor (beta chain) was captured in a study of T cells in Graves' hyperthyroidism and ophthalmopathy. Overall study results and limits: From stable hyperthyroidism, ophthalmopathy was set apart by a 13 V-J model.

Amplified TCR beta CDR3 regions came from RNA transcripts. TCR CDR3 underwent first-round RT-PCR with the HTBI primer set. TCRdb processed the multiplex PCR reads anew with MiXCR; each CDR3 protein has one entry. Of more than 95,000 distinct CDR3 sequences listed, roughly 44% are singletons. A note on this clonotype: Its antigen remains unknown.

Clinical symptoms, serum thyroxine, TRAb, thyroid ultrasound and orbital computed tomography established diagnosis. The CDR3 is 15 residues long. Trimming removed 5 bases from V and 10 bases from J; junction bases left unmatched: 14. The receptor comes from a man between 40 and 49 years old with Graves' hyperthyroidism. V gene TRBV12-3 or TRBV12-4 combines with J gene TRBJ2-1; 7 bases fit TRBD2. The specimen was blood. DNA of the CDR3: TGTGCCAGCAGTCCCGGACTAGGGACTTCTTACGAGCAGTTCTTC. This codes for CASSPGLGTSYEQFF.